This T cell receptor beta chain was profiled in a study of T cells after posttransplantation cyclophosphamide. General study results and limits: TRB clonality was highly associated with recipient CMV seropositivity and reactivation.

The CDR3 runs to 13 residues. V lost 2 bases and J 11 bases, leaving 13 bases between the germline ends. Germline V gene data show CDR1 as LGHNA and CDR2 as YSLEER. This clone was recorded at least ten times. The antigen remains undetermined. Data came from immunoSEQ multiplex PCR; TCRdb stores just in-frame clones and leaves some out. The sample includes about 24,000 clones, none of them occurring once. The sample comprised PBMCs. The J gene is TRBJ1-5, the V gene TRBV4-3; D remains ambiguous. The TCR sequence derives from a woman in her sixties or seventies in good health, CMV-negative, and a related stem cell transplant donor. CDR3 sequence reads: CASSQFPAGAQHF. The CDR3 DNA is TGCGCCAGCAGCCAATTTCCAGCGGGAGCCCAGCATTTT.